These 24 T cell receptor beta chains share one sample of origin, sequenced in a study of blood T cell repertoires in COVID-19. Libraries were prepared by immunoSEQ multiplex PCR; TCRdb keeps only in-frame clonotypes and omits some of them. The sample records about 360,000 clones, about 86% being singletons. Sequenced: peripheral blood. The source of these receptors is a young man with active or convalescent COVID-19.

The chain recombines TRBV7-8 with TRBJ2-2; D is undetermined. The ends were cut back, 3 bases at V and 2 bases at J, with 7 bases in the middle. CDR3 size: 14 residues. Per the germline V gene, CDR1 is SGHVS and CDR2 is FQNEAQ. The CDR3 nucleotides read TGTGCCAGCAGCTTCGCAGATAACACCGGGGAGCTGTTTTTT. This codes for CASSFADNTGELFF.

The CDR3 is CASSLARTNQIYEQYF. The DNA of the CDR3 is TGTGCCAGCAGCTTAGCCCGGACTAACCAGATTTACGAGCAGTACTTC. This chain connects TRBV11-2 to TRBJ2-7; a weak D match, TRBD2 (6 bases). Per the germline V gene, CDR1 is SGHAT and CDR2 is FQNNGV. The CDR3 length is 16 residues. V lost 1 base and J 4 bases, leaving 17 bases between the germline ends.

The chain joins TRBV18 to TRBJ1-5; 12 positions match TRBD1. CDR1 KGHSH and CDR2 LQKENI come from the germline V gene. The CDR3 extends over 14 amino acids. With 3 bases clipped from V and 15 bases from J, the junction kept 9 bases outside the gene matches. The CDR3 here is CASSPTGQGARLHF. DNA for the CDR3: TGTGCCAGCTCACCTACGGGACAGGGGGCCCGGTTGCATTTT.

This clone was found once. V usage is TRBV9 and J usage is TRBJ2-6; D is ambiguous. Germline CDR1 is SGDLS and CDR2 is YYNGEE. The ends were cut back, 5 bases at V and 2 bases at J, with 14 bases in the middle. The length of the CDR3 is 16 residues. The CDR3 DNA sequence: TGTGCCAGCAGTGTCCTTTCCGGAGCTGGGGCCAACGTCCTGACTTTC. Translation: CASSVLSGAGANVLTF.

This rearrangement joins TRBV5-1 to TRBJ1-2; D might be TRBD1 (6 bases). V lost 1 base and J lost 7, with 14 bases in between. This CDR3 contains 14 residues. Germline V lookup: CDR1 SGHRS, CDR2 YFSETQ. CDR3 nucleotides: TGCGCCAGCAGCTTGATGTCAGGGGAGGGTGGCTACACCTTC. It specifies CASSLMSGEGGYTF.

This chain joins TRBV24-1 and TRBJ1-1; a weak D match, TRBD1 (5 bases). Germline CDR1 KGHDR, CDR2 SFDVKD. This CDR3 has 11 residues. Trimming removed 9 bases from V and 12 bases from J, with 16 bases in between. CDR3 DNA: TGTGCCACCGGGGGGACGGCACCTACTTTCTTT. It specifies CATGGTAPTFF.

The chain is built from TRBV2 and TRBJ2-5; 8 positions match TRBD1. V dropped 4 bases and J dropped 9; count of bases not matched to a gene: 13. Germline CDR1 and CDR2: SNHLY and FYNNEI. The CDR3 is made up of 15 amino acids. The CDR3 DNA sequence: TGTGCCAGCAGTGGGACAGGGCCCCATCAGGGGGCCCAGTACTTC. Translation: CASSGTGPHQGAQYF.

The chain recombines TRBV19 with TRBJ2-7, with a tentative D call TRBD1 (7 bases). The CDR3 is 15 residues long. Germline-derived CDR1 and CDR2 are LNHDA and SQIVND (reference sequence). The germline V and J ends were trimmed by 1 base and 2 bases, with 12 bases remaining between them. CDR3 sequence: CASSIGGRGAYEQYF. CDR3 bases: TGTGCCAGTAGTATAGGTGGCAGGGGGGCCTACGAGCAGTACTTC.

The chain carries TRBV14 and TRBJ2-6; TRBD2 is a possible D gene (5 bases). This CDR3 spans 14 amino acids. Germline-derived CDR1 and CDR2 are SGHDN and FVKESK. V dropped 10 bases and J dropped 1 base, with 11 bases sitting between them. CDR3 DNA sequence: TGTGCCACCAGTAAGCGGTCTGGGGCCAACGTCCTGACTTTC. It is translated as CATSKRSGANVLTF.

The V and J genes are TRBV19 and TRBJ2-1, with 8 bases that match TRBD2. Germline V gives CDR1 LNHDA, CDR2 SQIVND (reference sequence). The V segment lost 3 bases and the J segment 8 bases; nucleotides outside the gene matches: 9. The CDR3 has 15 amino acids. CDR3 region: CASSIMGLGAHEQFF. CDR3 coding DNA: TGTGCCAGTAGTATTATGGGACTAGGCGCCCATGAGCAGTTCTTC.

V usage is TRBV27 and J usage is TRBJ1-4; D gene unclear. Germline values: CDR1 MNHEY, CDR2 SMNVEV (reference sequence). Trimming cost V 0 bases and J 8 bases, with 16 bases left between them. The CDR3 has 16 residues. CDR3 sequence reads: CASSLSAVAAEEKLFF. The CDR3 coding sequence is TGTGCCAGCAGTTTATCGGCGGTGGCAGCCGAGGAAAAACTGTTTTTT.

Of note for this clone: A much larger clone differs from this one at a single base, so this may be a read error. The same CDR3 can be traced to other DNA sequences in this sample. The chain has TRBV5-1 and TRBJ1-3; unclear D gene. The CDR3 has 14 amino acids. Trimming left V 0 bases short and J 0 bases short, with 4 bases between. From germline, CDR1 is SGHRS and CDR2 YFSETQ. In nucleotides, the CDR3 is TGCGCCAGCAGCTTGGACAGCTCTGGAAACACCATATATTTT. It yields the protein CASSLDSSGNTIYF.

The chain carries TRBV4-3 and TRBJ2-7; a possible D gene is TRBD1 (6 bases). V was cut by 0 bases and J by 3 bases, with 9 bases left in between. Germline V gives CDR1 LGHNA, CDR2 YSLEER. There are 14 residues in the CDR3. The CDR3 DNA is TGCGCCAGCAGCCAAGATCAGGGGAACTACGAGCAGTACTTC. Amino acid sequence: CASSQDQGNYEQYF.

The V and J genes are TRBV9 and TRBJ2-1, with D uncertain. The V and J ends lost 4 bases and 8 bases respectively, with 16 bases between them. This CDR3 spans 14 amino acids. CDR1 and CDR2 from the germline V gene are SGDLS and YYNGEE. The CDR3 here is CASSSIPAGHEQFF. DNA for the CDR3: TGTGCCAGCAGCTCCATCCCCGCTGGGCATGAGCAGTTCTTC.

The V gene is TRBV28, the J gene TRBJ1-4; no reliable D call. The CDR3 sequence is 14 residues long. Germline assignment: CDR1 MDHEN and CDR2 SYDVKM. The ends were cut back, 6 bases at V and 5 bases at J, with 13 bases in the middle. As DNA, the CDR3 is TGTGCCAGCAGCCGCCGGGAGGCGAATGAAAAACTGTTTTTT. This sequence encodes CASSRREANEKLFF.

Here the CDR3 reads CASAAVVGYNEQFF. The CDR3 DNA reads as TGTGCCAGTGCGGCAGTGGTCGGCTACAATGAGCAGTTCTTC. The chain joins TRBV19 to TRBJ2-1; D gene unclear. The CDR3 runs to 14 residues. Germline V gene lookup returns CDR1 LNHDA and CDR2 SQIVND (reference sequence). With 8 bases removed from V and 3 bases from J, the gap between germline ends came to 14 bases.

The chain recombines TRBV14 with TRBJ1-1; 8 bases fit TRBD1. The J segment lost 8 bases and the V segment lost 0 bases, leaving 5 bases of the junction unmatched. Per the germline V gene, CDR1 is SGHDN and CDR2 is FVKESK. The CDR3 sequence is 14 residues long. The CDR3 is CASSQDAAGGEAFF. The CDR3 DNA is TGTGCCAGCAGCCAAGATGCGGCAGGGGGCGAAGCTTTCTTT.

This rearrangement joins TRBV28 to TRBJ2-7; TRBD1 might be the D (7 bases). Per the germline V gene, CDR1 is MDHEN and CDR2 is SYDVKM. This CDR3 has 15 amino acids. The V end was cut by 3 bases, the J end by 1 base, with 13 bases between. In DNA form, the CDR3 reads TGTGCCAGCAGTTTTTTGCAGGGGGGTTCCTACGAGCAGTACTTC. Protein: CASSFLQGGSYEQYF.

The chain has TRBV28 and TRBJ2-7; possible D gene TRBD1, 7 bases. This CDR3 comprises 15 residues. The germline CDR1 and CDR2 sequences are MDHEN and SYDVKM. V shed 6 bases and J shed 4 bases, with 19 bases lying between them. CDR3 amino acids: CASSFGGAGGYEQYF. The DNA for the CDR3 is TGTGCCAGCAGCTTCGGTGGGGCAGGGGGGTACGAGCAGTACTTC.

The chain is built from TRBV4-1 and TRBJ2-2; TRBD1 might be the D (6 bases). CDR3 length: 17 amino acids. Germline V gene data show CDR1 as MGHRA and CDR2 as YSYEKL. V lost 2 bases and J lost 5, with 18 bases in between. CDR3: CASSQSPDRPFTGELFF. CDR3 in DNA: TGCGCCAGCAGCCAATCCCCCGACAGGCCCTTTACCGGGGAGCTGTTTTTT.

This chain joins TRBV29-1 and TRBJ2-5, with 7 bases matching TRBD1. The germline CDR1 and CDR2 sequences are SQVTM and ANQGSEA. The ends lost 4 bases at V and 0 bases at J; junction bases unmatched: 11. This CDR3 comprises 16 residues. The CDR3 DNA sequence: TGCAGCGTTGGGGAACCCGGGACAGCGTACCAAGAGACCCAGTACTTC. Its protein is CSVGEPGTAYQETQYF.

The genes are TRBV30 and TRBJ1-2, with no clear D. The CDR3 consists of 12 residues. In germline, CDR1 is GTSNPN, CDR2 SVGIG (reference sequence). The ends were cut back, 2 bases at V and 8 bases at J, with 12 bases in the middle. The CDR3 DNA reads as TGTGCCTGGAGTCCCTACGGGGAGGGCTACACCTTC. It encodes CAWSPYGEGYTF.

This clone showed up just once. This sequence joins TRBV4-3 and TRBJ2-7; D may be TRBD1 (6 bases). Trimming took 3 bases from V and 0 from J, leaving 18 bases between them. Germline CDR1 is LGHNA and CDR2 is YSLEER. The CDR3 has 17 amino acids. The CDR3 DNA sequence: TGCGCCAGCAGCCAGGGACCACAGGGAATTAGCTCCTACGAGCAGTACTTC. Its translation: CASSQGPQGISSYEQYF.

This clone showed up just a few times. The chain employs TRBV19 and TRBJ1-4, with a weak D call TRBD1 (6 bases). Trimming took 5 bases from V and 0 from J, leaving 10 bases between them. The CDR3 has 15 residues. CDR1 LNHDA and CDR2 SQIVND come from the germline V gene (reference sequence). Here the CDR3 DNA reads TGTGCCAGTAGTTTAAGACAGGCAACTAATGAAAAACTGTTTTTT. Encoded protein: CASSLRQATNEKLFF.